This passage covers 14 T cell receptor beta chains from one sample sequenced in a study of T cell responses to AZD1222 COVID-19 vaccine. The table came from immunoSEQ multiplex PCR; TCRdb's copy has only in-frame clones and leaves some out. Of some 180,000 clones listed, around 94% were seen once; the top ten hold 1% to 1.5%. The specimen was peripheral blood, collected on day 0 of AZD1222 vaccination. Every receptor here comes from an adult in good health.

This sequence joins TRBV28 and TRBJ2-2, with D uncertain. CDR3 length equals 13 residues. Trimming took 2 bases from V and 7 from J, leaving 8 bases between them. From germline, CDR1 is MDHEN and CDR2 SYDVKM. In DNA, the CDR3 is TGTGCCAGCAGTTTAATACAAAACGGGGAGCTGTTTTTT. It specifies CASSLIQNGELFF.

In its sample, this clone was seen a few times. The chain carries TRBV7-8 and TRBJ2-7, with 9 positions matching TRBD1. This CDR3 has 16 amino acids. Germline V gene lookup returns CDR1 SGHVS and CDR2 FQNEAQ. Germline trimming cut 1 base from V and 4 bases from J; bases unmatched to any gene: 8. The chain's CDR3 is CASSLDPGTGKYEQYF. The CDR3 DNA sequence: TGTGCCAGCAGCTTAGATCCCGGGACAGGGAAATACGAGCAGTACTTC.

V usage is TRBV3-1 (or the pseudogene TRBV3-2) and J usage is TRBJ1-2; no clear D. Germline CDR1 is LGHDT and CDR2 is YNNKEL (reference sequence). V was shortened by 1 base and J by 8 bases, with 14 bases between the two germline ends. The CDR3 length is 14 residues. Written as DNA, the CDR3 is TGTGCCAGCAGCCAAGGGCGTAGTGGGAGGGGCTACACCTTC. It codes for CASSQGRSGRGYTF.

The chain couples TRBV3-1 (or the pseudogene TRBV3-2) to TRBJ1-3; D perhaps matches TRBD1 (5 bases). Germline CDR1 and CDR2: LGHDT and YNNKEL (reference sequence). V dropped 1 base and J dropped 3 bases, with 7 bases sitting between them. The CDR3 contains 14 residues. The CDR3 region is CASSQAGIGNTIYF. Here the CDR3 DNA reads TGTGCCAGCAGCCAAGCAGGGATTGGAAACACCATATATTTT.

The rearrangement uses TRBV9 and TRBJ1-1; 8 bases are shared with TRBD1. Germline-derived CDR1 and CDR2 are SGDLS and YYNGEE. CDR3 length: 15 residues. With V trimmed by 0 bases and J by 5 bases, 6 bases remained unmatched. Here the CDR3 DNA reads TGTGCCAGCAGCGTAGGAAGGACAGGGAGGACTGAAGCTTTCTTT. Its translation: CASSVGRTGRTEAFF.

The chain recombines TRBV30 with TRBJ2-7; weak D call: TRBD2 (6 bases). Per germline, CDR1 GTSNPN and CDR2 SVGIG (reference sequence). The CDR3 covers 13 residues. V lost 7 bases and J 3 bases, leaving 16 bases between the germline ends. The CDR3 loop is CASEQGGIYEQYF. The CDR3 DNA follows: TGTGCCTCAGAGCAGGGCGGGATCTACGAGCAGTACTTC.

The chain couples TRBV12-3 or TRBV12-4 to TRBJ1-4; D not resolved. This CDR3 is 13 amino acids long. The V and J ends lost 2 bases and 13 bases respectively, with 14 bases between them. DNA of the CDR3: TGTGCCAGCAGTTTAAGGGTGTCGGGGAGACTGTTTTTT. Encoded protein: CASSLRVSGRLFF.

The V gene is TRBV3-1 (or the pseudogene TRBV3-2), the J gene TRBJ1-2; TRBD1 might be the D (5 bases). V dropped 1 base and J dropped 6 bases, with 9 bases sitting between them. The CDR3 runs to 13 residues. From germline, CDR1 is LGHDT and CDR2 YNNKEL (reference sequence). CDR3 nucleotides: TGTGCCAGCAGCCAAGGGATAGGGGATGGCTACACCTTC. As protein: CASSQGIGDGYTF.

This clone has just one count. This chain joins TRBV5-1 and TRBJ2-5; 8 positions match TRBD1. The V gene end was trimmed by 0 bases and the J gene end by 4 bases; junction bases not matched to a gene: 5. Per the germline V gene, CDR1 is SGHRS and CDR2 is YFSETQ. CDR3 length: 15 residues. The CDR3 DNA is TGCGCCAGCAGCTTGGCGACAGGGGTAATAGAGACCCAGTACTTC. Its translation is CASSLATGVIETQYF.

The chain has TRBV6-5 and TRBJ1-5, with 8 bases aligning to TRBD1. There are 15 residues in the CDR3. Germline CDR1 MNHEY, CDR2 SVGAGI. V was clipped by 5 bases and J by 0 bases; unmatched bases: 3. The CDR3 loop reads CASSRTGNSNQPQHF. For the CDR3, the DNA is TGTGCCAGCAGTCGGACAGGGAATAGCAATCAGCCCCAGCATTTT.

The chain carries TRBV2 and TRBJ2-2, with 8 nucleotides matching TRBD2. Germline trimming cut 5 bases from V and 4 bases from J; bases unmatched to any gene: 6. Germline assignment: CDR1 SNHLY and CDR2 FYNNEI. The CDR3 has 15 amino acids. The DNA for the CDR3 is TGTGCCAGCAGTAGGGGGACTAGTTCCACCGGGGAGCTGTTTTTT. Translating gives CASSRGTSSTGELFF.

The V and J genes are TRBV5-1 and TRBJ1-1; no firm D call. CDR1 SGHRS and CDR2 YFSETQ come from the germline V gene. The CDR3 is 14 amino acids. The V and J ends lost 5 bases and 1 base respectively, with 12 bases between them. The CDR3 coding sequence is TGCGCCAGCAGTCGCCTATCAGAGAACACTGAAGCTTTCTTT. This sequence encodes CASSRLSENTEAFF. The complete variable domain, with remaining parts taken from reference TRBV5-1 and TRBJ1-1, reads KAGVTQTPRYLIKTRGQQVTLSCSPISGHRSVSWYQQTPGQGLQFLFEYFSETQRNKGNFPGRFSGRQFSNSRSEMNVSTLELGDSALYLCASSRLSENTEAFFGQGTRLTVV.

The rearrangement uses TRBV6-5 and TRBJ1-3; no clear D. Germline V gene data show CDR1 as MNHEY and CDR2 as SVGAGI. V shed 8 bases and J shed 0 bases, with 11 bases lying between them. The CDR3 spans 14 residues. The CDR3 loop is CASSAFFSGNTIYF. DNA for the CDR3: TGTGCCAGCTCAGCCTTCTTCTCTGGAAACACCATATATTTT.

This clone appeared once. The rearrangement links TRBV7-2 to TRBJ1-4, with D possibly TRBD1 on 5 matching bases. V lost 3 bases to trimming and J lost 8 bases, with 16 bases between them. The CDR3 sequence is 15 residues long. Germline CDR1 and CDR2: SGHTA and FQGNSA. CDR3 nucleotides: TGTGCCAGCAGCTTTCCCCAGGGCCACACCGAAAAACTGTTTTTT. This encodes CASSFPQGHTEKLFF.